This TCR beta chain was observed in a study of cytomegalovirus exposure and HLA in healthy donors. The PCR employed 60 Vbeta primers together with 13 Jbeta primers. Generated by immunoSEQ multiplex PCR, the TCRdb table keeps only in-frame clones and is missing some. This table holds around 150,000 clones, roughly 80% found once. Points from the study as a whole: An analysis was carried out at a later point. It showed that HLA-associated TCR beta chains were more clonally expanded than equally common non-associated chains. In a later analysis, several top co-occurrence clusters appeared linked to parvovirus B19, influenza, CMV and Epstein-Barr virus.

As to this clone: Its cognate antigen is unknown.

Germline-derived CDR1 and CDR2 are MDHEN and SYDVKM. The CDR3 is 11 residues long. Trimming took off 4 bases at V and 4 bases at J, with 4 bases between the two ends. The specimen was PBMCs. The sequence was obtained from a young man in good health and CMV-seronegative. V gene TRBV28 combines with J gene TRBJ1-1; D not resolved. The CDR3 DNA reads TGTGCCAGCAGTTCGGTCACTGAAGCTTTCTTT. Translation gives CASSSVTEAFF.